The rows below give T cell receptor beta chains drawn from one sample of a study of blood T cell repertoires in COVID-19. Only in-frame clones appear in the TCRdb table, and some are missing; sequencing was by immunoSEQ multiplex PCR. The sample has around 200,000 clones, around 87% seen once. Sample: peripheral blood. These TCRs come from a man aged 55 to 70 who had recovered from COVID-19. The CDR3 runs from the conserved cysteine through the conserved F or W. Where a row states a size, it is once, few, many or the class of an expanded clone; other rows omit it.

cdr3_aa j_call clone_size v_call
CASSPGTLDTQYF TRBJ2-3 . TRBV5-4
CASSQMGTSGSYEQYF TRBJ2-7 . TRBV28
CASRGRGTDTQYF TRBJ2-3 . TRBV19
CAWRGRGSYNSPLHF TRBJ1-6 few TRBV30
CASSLEASGQGPDTQYF TRBJ2-3 . TRBV11-2
CASSPDLGGEQFF TRBJ2-1 . TRBV10-1
CASSLRGADTQYF TRBJ2-3 . TRBV7-3
CASSAPPIYEQYF TRBJ2-7 . TRBV28
CASSTGLAAQETQYF TRBJ2-5 . TRBV5-1
CASSWAAGNQPQHF TRBJ1-5 few TRBV27
CASNKEEDNEQFF TRBJ2-1 . TRBV12-3/TRBV12-4
CASSSERGARETQYF TRBJ2-5 . TRBV18
CASSSYETTLSGANVLTF TRBJ2-6 . TRBV3-1/TRBV3-2
CASSRNVQGEDTQYF TRBJ2-3 . TRBV5-1
CASSRTGGNQPQHF TRBJ1-5 . TRBV11-2
CASSAGGNLQYF TRBJ2-3 . TRBV9
CASSLLAGSYNEQFF TRBJ2-1 . TRBV7-2
CATSDAGTDYEQYF TRBJ2-7 few TRBV24-1
CASSSQQTNEKLFF TRBJ1-4 few TRBV5-4
CASGGGIEKLFF TRBJ1-4 . TRBV6-5
CASSYSYRAAGELFF TRBJ2-2 . TRBV6-5
CSVQRDMNTEAFF TRBJ1-1 . TRBV29-1
CASSVPGGQGYTF TRBJ1-2 . TRBV9
CASRASGSSADTQYF TRBJ2-3 . TRBV2
CASSPGLPKNEQFF TRBJ2-1 . TRBV3-1/TRBV3-2
CASSLNAGLKETQYF TRBJ2-5 . TRBV7-3
CASSYDRNYEQYF TRBJ2-7 . TRBV6-5
CASTPHAGGILKEQFF TRBJ2-1 . TRBV3-1/TRBV3-2
CASSPVLAGDTEQFF TRBJ2-1 . TRBV18
CASSQDWASGGYNEQFF TRBJ2-1 . TRBV4-2
CASSDQTRVGNEQFF TRBJ2-1 few TRBV10-1